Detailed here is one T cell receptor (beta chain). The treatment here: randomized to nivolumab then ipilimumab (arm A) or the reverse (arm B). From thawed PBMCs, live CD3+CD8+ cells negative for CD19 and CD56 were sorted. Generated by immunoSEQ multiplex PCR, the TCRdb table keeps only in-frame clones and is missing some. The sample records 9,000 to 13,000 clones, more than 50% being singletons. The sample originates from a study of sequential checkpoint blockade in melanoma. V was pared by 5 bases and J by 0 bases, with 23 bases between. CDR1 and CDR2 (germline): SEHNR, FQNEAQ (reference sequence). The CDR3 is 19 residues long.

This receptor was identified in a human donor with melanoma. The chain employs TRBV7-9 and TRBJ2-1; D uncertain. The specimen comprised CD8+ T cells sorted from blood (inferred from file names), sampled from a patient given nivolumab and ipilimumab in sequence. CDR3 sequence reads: CASSSPDTPTGSSYNEQFF. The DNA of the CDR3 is TGTGCCAGCAGCAGCCCTGATACACCGACTGGAAGCTCCTACAATGAGCAGTTCTTC.